One and the same sample provided the 16 T cell receptor beta chains below, sequenced in a study of T cells in Graves' hyperthyroidism and ophthalmopathy (dated by TCRdb to between 2018 and 2021). The library was produced with multiplex PCR. The reads were generated on an Illumina HiSeq 2000. Amplification of TCR beta CDR3 regions was carried out from RNA transcripts. For the first round of RT-PCR on the TCR CDR3, the HTBI primer set was used together with the Qiagen OneStep RT-PCR kit. TCRdb applied fastp at Q25 and MiXCR to the public reads, then kept only in-frame beta chains. CDR3 protein duplicates are merged, each entry listing the most common genes and DNA. This sample comprises hundreds of thousands of distinct CDR3 sequences, about a sixth of them detected only once. The ten largest make up approximately 7.5% of the sample. Material for sequencing was blood. The source is a woman between 18 and 30 years old with Graves' hyperthyroidism.

As to this clonotype: The junction does not match germline at one end; this may be a read error. The rearrangement links TRBV7-7 to TRBJ2-5; no firm D call. The CDR3 runs to 14 residues. Germline V gene lookup returns CDR1 SSHAT and CDR2 FNYEAQ (reference sequence). This CDR3 reads CASSLFHGQETQYF. The CDR3 bases are TGTGCTAGCAGCTTATTTCACGGCCAAGAGACCCAGTACTTC.

This clonotype was seen at least ten times. The chain combines TRBV27 with TRBJ1-2; a possible D gene is TRBD1 (5 bases). V dropped 7 bases and J dropped 4 bases, with 22 bases sitting between them. Germline V gene data show CDR1 as MNHEY and CDR2 as SMNVEV (reference sequence). The CDR3 has 16 amino acids. The CDR3 sequence is CASTRKGAAGFYGYTF. The CDR3 nucleotides are TGTGCCAGCACGAGAAAAGGGGCGGCGGGTTTCTATGGCTACACCTTC.

There are a few counts of this clonotype. J is TRBJ1-3 and V is TRBV18; 7 bases line up with TRBD1. After removal of 10 bases from V and 0 bases from J, the junction contained 15 bases not matched to a gene. The CDR3 sequence is 17 residues long. CDR1 is KGHSH, CDR2 LQKENI, per germline. CDR3 in amino acids: CATTSVRGHSSGNTIYF. Here the CDR3 DNA reads TGTGCCACCACCTCCGTGAGGGGGCACAGCTCTGGAAACACCATATATTTT.

This clonotype was seen ten or more times. The gene calls are TRBV6-1 and TRBJ2-7; TRBD1 agrees at 9 bases. The CDR3 runs 15 residues. The V gene's germline CDR1 is MNHNS and CDR2 SASEGT. V gave up 5 bases and J gave up 2 bases; unmatched junction bases: 7. The CDR3 is CASSPFGQGPYEQYF. CDR3 nucleotide sequence: TGTGCCAGCAGTCCCTTTGGACAGGGGCCCTACGAGCAGTACTTC.

This sequence joins TRBV18 and TRBJ1-6; D gene uncertain. The CDR3 is made up of 16 amino acids. V lost 3 bases to trimming and J lost 5 bases, with 14 bases between them. Germline CDR1 is KGHSH and CDR2 is LQKENI. The CDR3 reads CASSPVGSQNNSPLHF. The CDR3 coding sequence is TGTGCCAGCTCACCGGTGGGCAGCCAAAATAATTCACCCCTCCACTTT.

This clonotype was seen at least ten times. The genes are TRBV7-2 and TRBJ2-1, with TRBD2 matching over 12 bases. Germline CDR1 SGHTA, CDR2 FQGNSA. V lost 5 bases and J lost 5; bases outside the gene matches: 4. This CDR3 region has 15 residues. CDR3: CASSQGLAGHNEQFF. The CDR3 nucleotides read TGTGCCAGCAGCCAGGGACTAGCGGGCCACAATGAGCAGTTCTTC.

This clonotype was detected ten times or more. The V gene is TRBV7-9, the J gene TRBJ2-1; TRBD2 agrees at 9 bases. The junction had 15 bases not matched to a gene; V was cut back by 5 bases and J by 7 bases. CDR1 and CDR2 from the germline V gene are SEHNR and FQNEAQ (reference sequence). This CDR3 has 17 residues. CDR3 sequence: CASSPSHGGRARNEQFF. CDR3 bases: TGTGCCAGCAGCCCATCTCACGGCGGGAGGGCCCGGAATGAGCAGTTCTTC.

This clonotype was detected ten times or more. The rearrangement uses TRBV20-1 and TRBJ2-7; D may correspond to TRBD1 or TRBD2 (5 bases each). In germline, CDR1 is DFQATT, CDR2 SNEGSKA (reference sequence). Trimming took off 1 base at V and 0 bases at J, with 13 bases between the two ends. The CDR3 spans 15 residues. CDR3 amino acids: CSARGGRPSSYEQYF. CDR3 nucleotide sequence: TGCAGTGCTAGAGGGGGACGCCCGAGCTCCTACGAGCAGTACTTC.

This clonotype was detected only a few times. The chain employs TRBV24-1 and TRBJ2-5; perhaps D is TRBD1 or TRBD2 (5 bases each). Germline V gene data show CDR1 as KGHDR and CDR2 as SFDVKD. The CDR3 consists of 15 residues. The ends were cut back, 6 bases at V and 2 bases at J, with 15 bases in the middle. This CDR3 reads CATSSIRDGQETQYF. The CDR3 nucleotides are TGTGCCACCAGTTCTATCCGGGACGGACAAGAGACCCAGTACTTC.

Only a few counts were recorded for this clonotype. V is TRBV4-1 and J is TRBJ2-7; D may correspond to TRBD1 or TRBD2 (6 bases each). Germline CDR1 and CDR2: MGHRA and YSYEKL. This CDR3 comprises 14 residues. V dropped 4 bases and J dropped 5 bases, with 15 bases sitting between them. CDR3 DNA sequence: TGCGCCAGCAGCCCGGGAGTTGGGGGGCACGAGCAGTACTTC. Its protein is CASSPGVGGHEQYF.

This clonotype was picked up many times. V is TRBV6-1 and J is TRBJ2-7; D not certain. CDR3 length: 14 amino acids. V was shortened by 3 bases and J by 2 bases, with 11 bases between the two germline ends. CDR1 and CDR2 from the germline V gene are MNHNS and SASEGT. This CDR3 is CASSELLETYEQYF. CDR3 nucleotide sequence: TGTGCCAGCAGTGAGCTCCTTGAGACCTACGAGCAGTACTTC.

V usage is TRBV7-3 and J usage is TRBJ2-1; 14 bases align to TRBD2. V trimming: 6 bases; J trimming: 7 bases; junction bases outside the gene matches: 20. This CDR3 region has 20 residues. The germline V gene encodes CDR1 SGHTA and CDR2 FQGTGA. CDR3 in DNA: TGTGCCAGCAGTCGCCGTCTGATCGGGGGACTAGCGGGAGTTAGGAATGAGCAGTTCTTC. It yields the protein CASSRRLIGGLAGVRNEQFF. The full variable domain, in which reference TRBV7-3 and TRBJ2-1 provide the parts outside the CDR3, is GAGVSQTPSNKVTEKGKYVELRCDPISGHTALYWYRQSLGQGPEFLIYFQGTGAADDSGLPNDRFFAVRPEGSVSTLKIQRTERGDSAVYLCASSRRLIGGLAGVRNEQFFGPGTRLTVL.

This clonotype was seen a handful of times. The chain carries TRBV20-1 and TRBJ2-5; 10 bases fit TRBD2. Germline-derived CDR1 and CDR2 are DFQATT and SNEGSKA (reference sequence). V trimming: 0 bases; J trimming: 4 bases; junction bases outside the gene matches: 8. There are 16 residues in the CDR3. The DNA of the CDR3 is TGCAGTGCTAGAGAGGATCCAGCGGGAGGGGTAGAGACCCAGTACTTC. Amino acids: CSAREDPAGGVETQYF.

This clonotype has ten or more counts. The chain carries TRBV19 and TRBJ2-1, with a tentative D call TRBD2 (7 bases). This CDR3 region has 19 residues. Trimming stripped 5 bases from V and 7 bases from J, with 30 bases between. Germline V gives CDR1 LNHDA, CDR2 SQIVND (reference sequence). The CDR3, as DNA: TGTGCCAGTAGTGGGGGCCTAGCGGTTTACCCTAGGCCCCAAAATGAGCAGTTCTTC. Translated, it gives CASSGGLAVYPRPQNEQFF.

This clonotype was recorded many times. CDR3 amino acids: CSAEGGSETQYF. In DNA, the CDR3 is TGCAGTGCCGAGGGGGGGTCAGAGACCCAGTACTTC. The chain employs TRBV20-1 and TRBJ2-5, with TRBD2 as a possible D gene (7 bases). V was cut by 6 bases and J by 4 bases, with 12 bases left in between. The V gene's germline CDR1 is DFQATT and CDR2 SNEGSKA (reference sequence). The CDR3 covers 12 residues.

This clonotype was seen repeatedly, ten times or more. This chain links TRBV28 with TRBJ1-5; TRBD1 matches at 7 bases. With V trimmed by 5 bases and J by 7 bases, 8 bases remained unmatched. The CDR3 is made up of 14 amino acids. Germline V gives CDR1 MDHEN, CDR2 SYDVKM. This chain's CDR3 is CASSPLTGHQPQHF. As DNA, the CDR3 is TGTGCCAGCAGTCCCTTGACAGGGCACCAGCCCCAGCATTTT. Full variable domain (remainder filled in from reference TRBV28 and TRBJ1-5): DVKVTQSSRYLVKRTGEKVFLECVQDMDHENMFWYRQDPGLGLRLIYFSYDVKMKEKGDIPEGYSVSREKKERFSLILESASTNQTSMYLCASSPLTGHQPQHFGDGTRLSIL.